This T cell receptor (beta chain) was recovered during a study of blood T cells in healthy people across ages. CDR1 is MNHEY, CDR2 SVGEGT, per germline. V gave up 5 bases and J gave up 6 bases; unmatched junction bases: 9. CDR3 length: 15 amino acids. Next came a second PCR, run for roughly 6 to 11 cycles, which used a sample-barcoded 5' primer along with a J-beta primer mix. TCRdb re-called the 5' RACE reads through MiXCR, storing one row per CDR3 protein. The table records under 800,000 distinct CDR3 sequences, roughly 43% of them present only once. The specimen was blood. The clonotype originates from an older woman in good health. The chain links TRBV6-2 or TRBV6-3 to TRBJ2-1; the match to TRBD2 covers 8 bases. This chain's CDR3 is CASSRAGGVGNEQFF. Here the CDR3 DNA reads TGTGCCAGCAGTCGCGCGGGGGGCGTCGGCAATGAGCAGTTCTTC.